Presented here are 18 T cell receptor beta chains from one specimen sequenced in a study. TCRdb reprocessed the 5' RACE reads via MiXCR and lists one record per CDR3 protein. The sample contains 50,000 to 70,000 distinct CDR3 sequences, less than 25% of which appear only once. Tregs were sorted as CD4+CD25+CD127-/low cells. The sequencing input was tumor-infiltrating Tregs sorted from the breast tumor. The receptor set was obtained from a female donor with breast cancer.

This clonotype was detected only a few times. The genes are TRBV10-3 and TRBJ2-2, with 9 positions matching TRBD2. The CDR3 extends over 16 amino acids. The germline V gene has CDR1 ENHRY and CDR2 SYGVKD. With V trimmed by 4 bases and J by 4 bases, 7 bases remained unmatched. CDR3 loop: CAISVALAGATGELFF. CDR3 bases: TGTGCCATCAGTGTGGCATTAGCGGGAGCCACCGGGGAGCTGTTTTTT.

This clonotype was detected a few times. The junction and the germline gene differ at one end; a read error may be behind it. The chain couples TRBV29-1 to TRBJ1-1, with no clear D. Looked up from germline, CDR1 is SQVTM and CDR2 is ANQGSEA. CDR3 length: 8 amino acids. For the CDR3, the DNA is TGCAGCGTTGAGGGAGCTTGCTTT. Its protein product is CSVEGACF.

This clonotype was seen only a few times. V is TRBV6-6 and J is TRBJ1-2, with TRBD1 matching over 7 bases. The ends lost 2 bases at V and 8 bases at J; junction bases unmatched: 5. CDR3 size: 13 residues. Germline CDR1 reads MNHNY; CDR2 reads SVGAGI (reference sequence). CDR3 loop: CASSYDRDLGYTF. DNA of the CDR3: TGTGCCAGCAGTTACGACAGGGATTTAGGCTACACCTTC.

As concerns this clonotype: A much larger clone sits a single nucleotide away, making a read error possible. The CDR3 spells CASSHYSNTQYF. The CDR3 DNA reads as TGTGCCAGCAGCCACTACTCAAATACGCAGTATTTT. The chain combines TRBV5-6 with TRBJ2-3; D not certain. This CDR3 has 12 residues. V was shortened by 4 bases and J by 7 bases, with 10 bases between the two germline ends. CDR1 SGHDT and CDR2 YYEEEE come from the germline V gene.

This clonotype has a handful of counts. This chain connects TRBV11-2 to TRBJ1-2; D gene unclear. This CDR3 spans 13 amino acids. V was shortened by 1 base and J by 8 bases, with 11 bases between the two germline ends. CDR1 is SGHAT, CDR2 FQNNGV, per germline. The CDR3 DNA reads as TGTGCCAGCAGCTTAGTTCAGGAGGGAGGCTACACCTTC. Its translation: CASSLVQEGGYTF.

This clonotype was counted at least ten times. CDR3 nucleotides: TGTGCCAGCAGCGTAGGGCTAGCGGGGGGGATTGAGCAGTTCTTC. Translated, it gives CASSVGLAGGIEQFF. The rearrangement links TRBV9 to TRBJ2-1, with 12 bases identical to TRBD2. The CDR3 loop spans 15 amino acids. J was trimmed by 9 bases and V by 0 bases; bases with no gene match: 4. The V gene's germline CDR1 is SGDLS and CDR2 YYNGEE.

V and J are TRBV12-3 or TRBV12-4 and TRBJ2-7; 7 nucleotides line up with TRBD1. The CDR3 loop spans 13 amino acids. The ends lost 1 base at V and 7 bases at J; junction bases unmatched: 4. CDR3 sequence: CASSLGAGGEQYF. CDR3 coding DNA: TGTGCCAGCAGTTTAGGGGCAGGGGGTGAGCAGTACTTC.

This clonotype was seen at least ten times. The chain employs TRBV6-1 and TRBJ2-3; D uncertain. The V gene lost 4 bases and the J gene lost 8 bases, with 7 bases spanning the gap. Germline CDR1 MNHNS, CDR2 SASEGT. The CDR3 sequence is 11 residues long. CDR3 coding DNA: TGTGCCAGCAGTGCCCTAGTTACGCAGTATTTT. It codes for CASSALVTQYF.

This clonotype was seen more than once but under ten times. The chain couples TRBV29-1 to TRBJ2-7; TRBD2 is a possible D gene (5 bases). Germline V gene lookup returns CDR1 SQVTM and CDR2 ANQGSEA. CDR3 length: 12 amino acids. Trimming left V 4 bases short and J 2 bases short, with 9 bases between. The CDR3 is CSVVERAYEQYF. DNA for the CDR3: TGCAGCGTTGTAGAGAGGGCCTACGAGCAGTACTTC.

The chain is built from TRBV11-2 and TRBJ2-1; D possibly corresponds to TRBD2 (5 bases). This CDR3 region has 14 residues. The V gene's germline CDR1 is SGHAT and CDR2 FQNNGV. The V end was cut by 6 bases, the J end by 16 bases, with 25 bases between. In DNA, the CDR3 is TGTGCCAGCAGACGTCAGCGGACCGGCGATGTGCAATTCTTC. This encodes CASRRQRTGDVQFF.

The chain is built from TRBV6-6 and TRBJ1-4; D not certain. This CDR3 contains 13 residues. Trimming left V 4 bases short and J 4 bases short, with 7 bases between. CDR1 is MNHNY and CDR2 is SVGAGI in the germline V gene (reference sequence). The CDR3 bases are TGTGCCAGCAGTTCAGGAGTTAATGAAAAACTGTTTTTT. Amino acids: CASSSGVNEKLFF.

This clonotype was observed a handful of times. The rearrangement joins TRBV28 to TRBJ2-7; D perhaps matches TRBD1 (6 bases). Germline-derived CDR1 and CDR2 are MDHEN and SYDVKM. CDR3 length equals 13 residues. Trimming shortened V by 6 bases and J by 1 base, and 10 bases separated the two germline ends. DNA for the CDR3: TGTGCCAGCAGGGGGACACCTTCCTACGAGCAGTACTTC. Its translation is CASRGTPSYEQYF.

The chain employs TRBV6-5 and TRBJ1-1, with no clear D. Trimming removed 2 bases at V and 2 bases at J, with 21 bases between. The CDR3 contains 18 residues. Germline V gene sequence: CDR1 MNHEY, CDR2 SVGAGI. The CDR3 loop is CASSYNPYHGAANTEAFF. The DNA for the CDR3 is TGTGCCAGCAGTTACAATCCTTATCATGGAGCAGCCAACACTGAAGCTTTCTTT.

This rearrangement joins TRBV5-1 to TRBJ1-2; D gene uncertain. CDR1 is SGHRS, CDR2 YFSETQ, per germline. This CDR3 spans 13 amino acids. Trimming pared 4 bases from V and 8 bases from J, leaving 15 bases between. CDR3 bases: TGCGCCAGCAGCAGTGGGTCCCACCAGGGCTACACCTTC. Its protein is CASSSGSHQGYTF. The variable domain in full, with the rest retrieved from reference TRBV5-1 and TRBJ1-2, is KAGVTQTPRYLIKTRGQQVTLSCSPISGHRSVSWYQQTPGQGLQFLFEYFSETQRNKGNFPGRFSGRQFSNSRSEMNVSTLELGDSALYLCASSSGSHQGYTFGSGTRLTVV.

About this clonotype: It may be a read error: a sequence one base away is much more abundant. CDR3 DNA sequence: TGTGCCAGCAGTTACAGCGGGGGGACGACATACAATGAGCAGTTCTTC. Amino acids: CASSYSGGTTYNEQFF. The V call is TRBV6-5, the J call TRBJ2-1, with 9 bases lining up with TRBD2. J was trimmed by 4 bases and V by 2 bases; bases with no gene match: 6. CDR1 and CDR2 from the germline V gene are MNHEY and SVGAGI. The CDR3 length is 16 residues.

The CDR3 coding sequence is TGCGCCAGCAGCTTGCAGCCCATCACTGAAGCTTTCTTT. It codes for CASSLQPITEAFF. This chain links TRBV5-1 with TRBJ1-1; D call uncertain. Germline CDR1 and CDR2: SGHRS and YFSETQ. The V end lost 1 base, the J end lost 4 bases, and 8 bases lay between the germline ends. This CDR3 region has 13 residues. Based on the CDR3 plus reference TRBV5-1 and TRBJ1-1, the full variable domain is KAGVTQTPRYLIKTRGQQVTLSCSPISGHRSVSWYQQTPGQGLQFLFEYFSETQRNKGNFPGRFSGRQFSNSRSEMNVSTLELGDSALYLCASSLQPITEAFFGQGTRLTVV.

This clonotype turned up a few times. The chain carries TRBV12-3 or TRBV12-4 and TRBJ2-2; D tentatively fits TRBD1 or TRBD2 (6 bases each). Trimming removed 6 bases from V and 3 bases from J, with 11 bases in between. The CDR3 runs 14 residues. The CDR3, as DNA: TGTGCCAGCAGGAGGGGGGTGGACACCGGGGAGCTGTTTTTT. It encodes CASRRGVDTGELFF.

J is TRBJ2-1 and V is TRBV29-1, with a weak D call TRBD2 (5 bases). This CDR3 contains 16 residues. Germline CDR1 reads SQVTM; CDR2 reads ANQGSEA. The V end was cut by 3 bases, the J end by 10 bases, with 25 bases between. The CDR3 sequence: CSVDGVGFNGGGEQFF. The CDR3 nucleotides read TGCAGCGTTGACGGGGTGGGGTTTAATGGTGGTGGCGAGCAGTTCTTC.